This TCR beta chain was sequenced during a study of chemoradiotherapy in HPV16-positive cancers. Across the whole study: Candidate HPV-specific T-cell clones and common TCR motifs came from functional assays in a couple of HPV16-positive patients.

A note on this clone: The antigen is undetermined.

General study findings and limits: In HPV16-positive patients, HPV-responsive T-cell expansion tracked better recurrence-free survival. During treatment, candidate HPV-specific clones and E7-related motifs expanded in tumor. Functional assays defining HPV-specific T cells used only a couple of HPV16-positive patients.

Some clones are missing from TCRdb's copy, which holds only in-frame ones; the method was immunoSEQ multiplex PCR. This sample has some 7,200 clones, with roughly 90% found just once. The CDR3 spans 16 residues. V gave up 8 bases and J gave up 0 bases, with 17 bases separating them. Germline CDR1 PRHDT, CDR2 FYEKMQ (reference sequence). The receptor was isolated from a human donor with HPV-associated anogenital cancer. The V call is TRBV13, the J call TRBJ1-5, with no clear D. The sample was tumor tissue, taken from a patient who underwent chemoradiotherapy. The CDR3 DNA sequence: TGTGCCAGCGCGCGACGGGGAGATCATAGCAATCAGCCCCAGCATTTT. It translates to CASARRGDHSNQPQHF.